The clone carrying this T cell receptor beta chain showed up just once. This specimen belongs to a study of T-cell reconstitution after alpha-beta-depleted transplantation in children. Unique molecular identifiers were incorporated during preparation of the TCRbeta library. TCRdb re-called the PCR reads with MiXCR, one entry per CDR3 protein. The top ten clones hold about 5% of a sample with a few hundred thousand distinct CDR3 sequences, about 9.6% of them seen once. Per the germline V gene, CDR1 is SGDLS and CDR2 is YYNGEE. CDR3 length equals 14 residues. V was pared by 4 bases and J by 4 bases, with 14 bases between.

This TCR was sampled from a human donor who donated a stem cell graft to a child with SCID. The chain is built from TRBV9 and TRBJ1-2, with a weak D call TRBD1 (5 bases). The source material was PBMCs from the stem cell graft donor, sampled from the stem cell graft. CDR3 residues: CASSRRGSTYGYTF. The CDR3 nucleotides read TGTGCCAGCAGCAGGCGGGGGTCTACCTATGGCTACACCTTC.